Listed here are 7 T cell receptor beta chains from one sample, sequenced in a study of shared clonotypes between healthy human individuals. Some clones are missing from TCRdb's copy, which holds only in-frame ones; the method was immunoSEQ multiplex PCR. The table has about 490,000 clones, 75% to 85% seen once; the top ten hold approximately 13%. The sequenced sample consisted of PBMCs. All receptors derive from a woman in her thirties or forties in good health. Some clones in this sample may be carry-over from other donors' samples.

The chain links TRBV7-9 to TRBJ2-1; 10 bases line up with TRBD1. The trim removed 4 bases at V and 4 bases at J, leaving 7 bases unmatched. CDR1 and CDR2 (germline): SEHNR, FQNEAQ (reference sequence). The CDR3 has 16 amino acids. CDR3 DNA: TGTGCCAGCAGCTCCGGACAGGGGGTCTGGTACAATGAGCAGTTCTTC. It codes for CASSSGQGVWYNEQFF.

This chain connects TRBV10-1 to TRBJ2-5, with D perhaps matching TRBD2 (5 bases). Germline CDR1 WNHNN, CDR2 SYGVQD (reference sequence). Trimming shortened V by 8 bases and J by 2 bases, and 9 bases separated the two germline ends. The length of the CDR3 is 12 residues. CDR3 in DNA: TGCGCCAGCTCTCGGGATCAAGAGACCCAGTACTTC. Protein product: CASSRDQETQYF.

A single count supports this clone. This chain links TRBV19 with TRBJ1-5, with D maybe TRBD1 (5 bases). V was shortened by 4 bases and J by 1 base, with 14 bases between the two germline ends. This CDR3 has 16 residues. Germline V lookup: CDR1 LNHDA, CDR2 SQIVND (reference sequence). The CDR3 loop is CASSKLQGRSNQPQHF. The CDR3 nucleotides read TGTGCCAGTAGTAAGTTGCAGGGTAGGAGCAATCAGCCCCAGCATTTT.

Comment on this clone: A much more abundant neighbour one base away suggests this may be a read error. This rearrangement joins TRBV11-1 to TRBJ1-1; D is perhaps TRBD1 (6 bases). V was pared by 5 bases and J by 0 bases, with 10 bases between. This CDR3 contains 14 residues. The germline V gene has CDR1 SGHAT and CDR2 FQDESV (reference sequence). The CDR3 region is CASSADRMNTEAFF. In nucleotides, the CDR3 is TGTGCCAGCAGCGCAGACAGGATGAACACTGAAGCTTTCTTT.

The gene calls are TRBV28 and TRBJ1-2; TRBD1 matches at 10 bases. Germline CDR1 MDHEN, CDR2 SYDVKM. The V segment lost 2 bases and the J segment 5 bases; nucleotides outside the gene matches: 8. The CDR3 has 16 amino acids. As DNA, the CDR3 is TGTGCCAGCAGTTTAGAGCCCGGGACAGGGGAGTATGGCTACACCTTC. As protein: CASSLEPGTGEYGYTF.

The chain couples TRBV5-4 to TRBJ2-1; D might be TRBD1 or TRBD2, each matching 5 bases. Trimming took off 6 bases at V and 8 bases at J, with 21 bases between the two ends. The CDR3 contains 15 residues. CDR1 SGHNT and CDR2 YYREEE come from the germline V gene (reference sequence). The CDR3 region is CASTPFQHLGDEQFF. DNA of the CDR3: TGTGCCAGCACCCCCTTCCAGCATTTGGGGGATGAGCAGTTCTTC. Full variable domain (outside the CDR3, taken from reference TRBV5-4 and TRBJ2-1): ETGVTQSPTHLIKTRGQQVTLRCSSQSGHNTVSWYQQALGQGPQFIFQYYREEENGRGNFPPRFSGLQFPNYSSELNVNALELDDSALYLCASTPFQHLGDEQFFGPGTRLTVL.

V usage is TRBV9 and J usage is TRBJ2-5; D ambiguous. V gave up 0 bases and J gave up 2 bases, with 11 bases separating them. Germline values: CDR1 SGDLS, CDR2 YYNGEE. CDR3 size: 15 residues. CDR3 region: CASSVGVSPQETQYF. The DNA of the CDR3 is TGTGCCAGCAGCGTAGGGGTTAGCCCTCAAGAGACCCAGTACTTC.